The clone carrying this T cell receptor beta chain was seen repeatedly, ten times or more. Trimming cost V 8 bases and J 7 bases, with 14 bases left between them. Germline V lookup: CDR1 WNHNN, CDR2 SYGVQD (reference sequence). The CDR3 runs to 12 residues. Each 10 ml fresh peripheral blood draw supplied the PBMCs. This entry is derived from a study of T cells in Graves' hyperthyroidism and ophthalmopathy. Study-level background: The blood sample was taken at first diagnosis, before treatment began.

RNA transcripts yielded amplified TCR beta CDR3 regions. The HTBI primer set served for first-round RT-PCR of the TCR CDR3. TCRdb processed the multiplex PCR reads anew with MiXCR; each CDR3 protein has one entry. There are tens of thousands of distinct CDR3 sequences in the sample; just under 50% occur only once, and around an eighth lies in the top ten. Specimen: blood. V gene TRBV10-1 combines with J gene TRBJ2-5, with TRBD2 as a possible D gene (5 bases). The clonotype comes from a woman aged 25 to 39 with Graves' ophthalmopathy. The CDR3 protein is CASSGGGRTQYF. The CDR3 coding sequence is TGCGCCAGCTCGGGTGGAGGTCGGACCCAGTACTTC.